Included here is one T cell receptor (beta chain) sequence, with context. Its specificity is not known. The data are from a study of CD8+ T cells in alopecia areata. Study details: Oral tofacitinib (5 to 10 mg twice daily) was administered to treated patients.

Overall study findings and caveats: Significant decreases in scalp clonality and expanded CD8+ clones followed tofacitinib treatment.

Trimming stripped 0 bases from V and 10 bases from J, with 10 bases between. The germline gives CDR1 SGHDN, CDR2 FVKESK. CDR3 length: 14 residues. Extracted from the samples, RNA was reverse transcribed into cDNA to serve as the sequencing template. Method: immunoSEQ multiplex PCR; TCRdb's copy keeps in-frame clones and lacks some. The sample lists around 300,000 clones; 50% to 75% were seen once. The treatment denotes: oral pan-JAK inhibitor, 5-10 mg twice daily. Specimens obtained from alopecia areata patients comprised lesional scalp punch biopsies and peripheral blood. Sorted populations comprised CD4+ and CD8+ T cells obtained from PBMCs.

This receptor was obtained from a human donor with alopecia areata. The sequencing used CD4+ T cells sorted from blood, collected around week 54, from a patient treated with tofacitinib. The rearrangement uses TRBV14 and TRBJ1-6; D remains unclear. The CDR3 DNA reads TGTGCCAGCAGCCAAGATCTGGGAGGGTCACCCCTCCACTTT. Translation: CASSQDLGGSPLHF.